The clone carrying this T cell receptor (beta chain) came up once. Its antigen remains unidentified. The sample is drawn from a study of OX40 agonist ivuxolimab in advanced cancers. V lost 7 bases and J lost 0; bases outside the gene matches: 9. The germline V gene has CDR1 SNHLY and CDR2 FYNNEI. The CDR3 runs 17 residues. Produced via immunoSEQ multiplex PCR; TCRdb's table is partial and in-frame only. Of some 17,000 clones listed, roughly 92% are singletons. Study results and caveats: More expanded clones were seen, on average, in CD8+ T cells than in CD4+.

The chain links TRBV2 to TRBJ2-6, with TRBD1 matching over 7 bases. The sequencing here drew on CD4+ or CD8+ T cells sorted from blood, taken in a trial of the OX40 agonist ivuxolimab. The receptor was derived from an adult with an advanced solid tumor such as melanoma, head and neck, liver or kidney cancer. The CDR3 DNA follows: TGTGCCAGCAATACGCCTCGACAGGGCTCTGGGGCCAACGTCCTGACTTTC. Residues: CASNTPRQGSGANVLTF.